This TCR beta chain was identified in a study of blood T cell repertoires in COVID-19. Study-level background: Material from acute and convalescent COVID-19 was sourced from the United States, Italy and Spain. In each case, the material was cDNA or gDNA derived from T cells, B-cell-depleted T cells, or PBMCs.

This clone has more than one count but fewer than ten. Trimming pared 4 bases from V and 3 bases from J, leaving 16 bases between. The CDR3 runs to 17 residues. Germline CDR1 SGHDN, CDR2 FVKESK. Profiled with immunoSEQ multiplex PCR; TCRdb holds only in-frame clones, not every one. This table has hundreds of thousands of clones, just over 85% appearing once. Sequencing was done on a sample of peripheral blood. The sequence came from a man aged 45-60 years with COVID-19, enrolled during active disease. The gene calls are TRBV14 and TRBJ1-6; D possibly corresponds to TRBD1 (5 bases). The CDR3 protein is CASSRFSIDSYNSPLHF. DNA of the CDR3: TGTGCCAGCAGCCGATTTTCAATAGACAGCTATAATTCACCCCTCCACTTT.